These 19 T cell receptor beta chains came from one sample sequenced in a study of CD8 T cells in Susac syndrome. The authors reverse transcribed about 0.5 to 1 ug RNA with random hexamers. TCRdb used MiXCR to reprocess the immunoSEQ multiplex PCR reads, holding one entry per CDR3 protein. The table includes roughly 120,000 distinct CDR3 sequences, around 95% detected once. Sequenced sample: CD4+ T cells from PBMCs. The receptors stem from a human donor in good health.

J is TRBJ1-1 and V is TRBV19, with 7 positions matching TRBD1. There are 13 residues in the CDR3. The V gene's germline CDR1 is LNHDA and CDR2 SQIVND (reference sequence). V shed 7 bases and J 1 base; nucleotides not matched to a gene: 3. The CDR3, as DNA: TGTGCCAGTACTCGGGACAGGAACACTGAAGCTTTCTTT. Translating gives CASTRDRNTEAFF.

The chain employs TRBV27 and TRBJ2-2; 9 bases are a match to TRBD1. V shed 6 bases and J 6 bases; nucleotides not matched to a gene: 17. Germline V gene data show CDR1 as MNHEY and CDR2 as SMNVEV (reference sequence). The CDR3 contains 18 residues. This chain's CDR3 is CASSPYFLPGQGPGELFF. DNA of the CDR3: TGTGCCAGCAGCCCTTACTTCCTCCCGGGACAGGGACCCGGGGAGCTGTTTTTT.

The chain uses TRBV9 and TRBJ2-1; 13 nucleotides line up with TRBD2. Germline loops: CDR1 SGDLS, CDR2 YYNGEE. The CDR3 has 16 residues. V was clipped by 2 bases and J by 6 bases; unmatched bases: 5. The CDR3 nucleotides are TGTGCCAGCAGCGTCGCCGGACTAGCGGGAGTCAATGAGCAGTTCTTC. Protein: CASSVAGLAGVNEQFF.

This clonotype was seen once. The chain has TRBV6-5 and TRBJ2-5; D is perhaps TRBD1 (5 bases). Trimming took 6 bases from V and 1 from J, leaving 12 bases between them. The CDR3 contains 14 residues. CDR1 is MNHEY and CDR2 is SVGAGI in the germline V gene. As DNA, the CDR3 is TGTGCCAGCAGACCTACAGGCCTCCAAGAGACCCAGTACTTC. This encodes CASRPTGLQETQYF.

The rearrangement links TRBV25-1 to TRBJ1-2, with 8 bases matching TRBD1. Trimming cost V 6 bases and J 6 bases; bases outside gene matches: 9. CDR3 length equals 14 residues. Looked up from germline, CDR1 is MGHDK and CDR2 is SYGVNS. CDR3 in DNA: TGTGCCAGCAGCGATTCGACAGGGGCCAATGGCTACACCTTC. This sequence encodes CASSDSTGANGYTF.

The chain links TRBV6-5 to TRBJ2-5; 7 bases map to TRBD1. The J segment lost 1 base and the V segment lost 0 bases, leaving 2 bases of the junction unmatched. Germline loops: CDR1 MNHEY, CDR2 SVGAGI. The CDR3 contains 15 residues. The CDR3 sequence is CASSYSNRGQETQYF. The CDR3, as DNA: TGTGCCAGCAGTTACTCGAACAGGGGCCAAGAGACCCAGTACTTC.

V and J are TRBV12-3 or TRBV12-4 and TRBJ2-7; 8 nucleotides match TRBD2. V lost 4 bases to trimming and J lost 4 bases; unmatched junction nucleotides: 15. CDR3 length: 17 residues. Here the CDR3 DNA reads TGTGCCAGCAGTTCCCTCCCGGTAGCGGGGTCCCGTTACGAGCAGTACTTC. Its protein is CASSSLPVAGSRYEQYF.

J is TRBJ2-1 and V is TRBV24-1; D call uncertain. CDR3 length equals 12 residues. Germline CDR1 is KGHDR and CDR2 is SFDVKD. V lost 9 bases to trimming and J lost 5 bases, with 10 bases between them. In DNA form, the CDR3 reads TGTGCCACCCAACGACTTAACAATGAGCAGTTCTTC. Translating it yields CATQRLNNEQFF.

The chain uses TRBV14 and TRBJ2-7; 11 bases match TRBD1. The CDR3 sequence is 17 residues long. V lost 2 bases, J lost 1 base, and 7 bases stayed unmatched. CDR1 and CDR2 from the germline V gene are SGHDN and FVKESK. CDR3 in amino acids: CASSQLPGQGESYEQYF. For the CDR3, the DNA is TGTGCCAGCAGCCAACTACCGGGACAGGGGGAATCCTACGAGCAGTACTTC.

This rearrangement joins TRBV28 to TRBJ2-7, with D possibly matching TRBD2 (6 bases). Trimming took off 9 bases at V and 4 bases at J, with 19 bases between the two ends. The CDR3 is made up of 14 amino acids. Germline V gene data show CDR1 as MDHEN and CDR2 as SYDVKM. Here the CDR3 DNA reads TGTGCCAGTCGCAAGGGAGGAGAGGTTTACGAGCAGTACTTC. Its protein is CASRKGGEVYEQYF. The entire variable domain, with the rest obtained from reference TRBV28 and TRBJ2-7, is as follows: DVKVTQSSRYLVKRTGEKVFLECVQDMDHENMFWYRQDPGLGLRLIYFSYDVKMKEKGDIPEGYSVSREKKERFSLILESASTNQTSMYLCASRKGGEVYEQYFGPGTRLTVT.

V is TRBV7-6 and J is TRBJ2-5; 13 bases match TRBD2. Germline CDR1 SGHVS, CDR2 FNYEAQ. The J segment lost 4 bases and the V segment lost 5 bases, leaving 7 bases of the junction unmatched. This CDR3 contains 16 residues. Here the CDR3 DNA reads TGTGCCAGCAGCCCGGGGAGGACTAGCGGGAGAGAGACCCAGTACTTC. Encoded protein: CASSPGRTSGRETQYF.

The chain has TRBV5-1 and TRBJ2-6; the D gene is possibly TRBD1 (5 bases). Between the trimmed V and J ends, which lost 4 bases and 0 bases, there was a span of 8 bases. The germline CDR1 and CDR2 sequences are SGHRS and YFSETQ. The CDR3 sequence is 15 residues long. The CDR3 loop is CASSHTGSGANVLTF. As DNA, the CDR3 is TGCGCCAGCAGCCATACAGGCTCTGGGGCCAACGTCCTGACTTTC.

The rearrangement uses TRBV7-9 and TRBJ1-2, with D hard to call. V gave up 1 base and J gave up 2 bases, with 14 bases separating them. Germline loops: CDR1 SEHNR, CDR2 FQNEAQ (reference sequence). There are 16 residues in the CDR3. The CDR3 protein is CASSLGDYRANYGYTF. CDR3 bases: TGTGCCAGCAGCTTAGGAGATTACCGGGCCAACTATGGCTACACCTTC.

The genes are TRBV7-9 and TRBJ2-7; D could derive from TRBD1 or TRBD2 (5 bases each). CDR1 is SEHNR and CDR2 is FQNEAQ in the germline V gene (reference sequence). V lost 5 bases and J 0 bases, leaving 17 bases between the germline ends. The CDR3 covers 16 residues. The CDR3 sequence: CASSTIKGGGSYEQYF. In DNA, the CDR3 is TGTGCCAGCAGCACCATTAAGGGTGGGGGCTCCTACGAGCAGTACTTC.

The V gene is TRBV5-1, the J gene TRBJ2-4; 9 bases align to TRBD1. V shed 3 bases, J shed 8 bases, and the junction held 12 bases outside the gene matches. The germline V gene has CDR1 SGHRS and CDR2 YFSETQ. The CDR3 length is 16 residues. The CDR3 nucleotides read TGCGCCAGCAGCTCCTACACCGGGACAGGGTTGGACATTCAGTACTTC. Amino acid sequence: CASSSYTGTGLDIQYF. Variable domain in full (rest from reference TRBV5-1 and TRBJ2-4): KAGVTQTPRYLIKTRGQQVTLSCSPISGHRSVSWYQQTPGQGLQFLFEYFSETQRNKGNFPGRFSGRQFSNSRSEMNVSTLELGDSALYLCASSSYTGTGLDIQYFGAGTRLSVL.

This chain uses TRBV20-1 with TRBJ2-5, with D tentatively TRBD1 (5 bases). CDR3 length equals 13 residues. The germline V gene encodes CDR1 DFQATT and CDR2 SNEGSKA (reference sequence). V dropped 3 bases and J dropped 2 bases, with 10 bases sitting between them. The CDR3 is CSASPTAQETQYF. The CDR3 coding sequence is TGCAGTGCTAGCCCGACAGCGCAAGAGACCCAGTACTTC.

The genes are TRBV12-3 or TRBV12-4 and TRBJ2-5; TRBD2 might be the D (7 bases). Deletions cut 3 bases from V and 2 bases from J, with 10 bases between. This CDR3 spans 14 amino acids. The CDR3, as DNA: TGTGCCAGCAGTTTTGGGGGGGCTCAAGAGACCCAGTACTTC. Translation gives CASSFGGAQETQYF.

This rearrangement joins TRBV29-1 to TRBJ2-2; D not resolved. V was cut by 5 bases and J by 4 bases, with 11 bases left in between. CDR1 SQVTM and CDR2 ANQGSEA come from the germline V gene. This CDR3 has 13 amino acids. The CDR3: CSVSVRATGELFF. As DNA, the CDR3 is TGCAGCGTTTCAGTTCGGGCCACCGGGGAGCTGTTTTTT.

V is TRBV7-9 and J is TRBJ1-5; TRBD1 is a possible D gene (6 bases). Trimming took 2 bases from V and 0 from J, leaving 17 bases between them. Germline V gene sequence: CDR1 SEHNR, CDR2 FQNEAQ (reference sequence). The CDR3 is 18 amino acids. CDR3 amino acids: CASSLNPLGGNSNQPQHF. CDR3 bases: TGTGCCAGCAGCTTAAACCCTTTAGGGGGGAATAGCAATCAGCCCCAGCATTTT.